This T cell receptor (beta chain) was sequenced during a study of T cell responses to AZD1222 COVID-19 vaccine (dated by TCRdb to the early 2020s). Regarding the complete study: A total of about 240 trial participants underwent TCR sequencing, of whom 200 to 220 received two doses of AZD1222 and about 25 received two doses of the MenACWY control vaccine. Trial participants were enrolled into age subgroups of 18-55, 56-69 and 70-plus years, which contained around 150, 29 and 61 TCR-sequenced participants, respectively.

A word on this clone: This clone's antigen is unknown. Base-call qualities are not available, and no considerably larger clone is one nucleotide away.

There are 13 amino acids in the CDR3, from cysteine to phenylalanine inclusive. Only the CDR3 DNA is retained, 39 bases long and in frame from the first base. After removal of 5 bases from V and 5 bases from J, the junction retains 3 bases not matched to a gene. Results the study describes overall, beyond this receptor: No day 14 peak-response samples were available, so repertoires were characterized only after the peak T cell response. Only five to seven AZD1222 recipients were SARS-CoV-2 seropositive at baseline, limiting conclusions about previously exposed vaccinees. CD4 TCRs associated with the vaccine covered the entire spike protein, and the dominant responses were in regions 160-218 and 743-854. Nearly half of unique spike-specific TCRs reportedly recognized epitopes outside regions mutated in the B.1.351 and B.1.1.7 variants. The 56-69-year group was small, and its depth increase did not reach significance, likely because of low power. Participants were mostly white British, with more females than males. The authors suggested clonal diversity may have been underestimated. After two AZD1222 doses, spike-specific TCR breadth and depth were significantly higher than at day 0 and than in MenACWY recipients.

The CDR3 regions of human TCRbeta chains were analyzed by immunosequencing. In the original analysis: TCRs in the repertoires were matched against a reference library of SARS-CoV-2-specific TCRs that had been generated with the MIRA antigen-specificity platform. Breadth meant the fraction of unique TCRs that were SARS-CoV-2-associated, whereas depth meant the fraction of total T cells that were SARS-CoV-2-associated. Using the MIRA data, each spike-specific TCR was mapped to the spike region that the TCR reacts to and placed in a CD4 or CD8 class. Log10-transformed breadth and depth values were compared by one-way ANOVA with Sidak's multiple comparisons tests. In TCRdb, the immuneACCESS table is reduced to in-frame sequences with V and J assigned. These tables do not hold every clone; where another copy was compared, an unresolved V gene accounts for under half, and the others remain unexplained. The DNA was the basis for D and trimming; V, J and clone size are from that table. Across this sample there are more than 150,000 clones, with 75% to 90% seen only once. The biggest ten clones account for 2.5% to 3% of the sample.

Reading the label with the study, this specimen's time point is: baseline before first vaccination. The treatment or condition tag for this specimen amounts to: meningococcal conjugate vaccine given as trial control. The vaccinee samples were drawn from two UK trials, COV001 and COV002, one of which was a single-blind randomized controlled phase 2/3 trial testing AZD1222 (ChAdOx1 nCoV-19) in healthy adults. For TCRbeta chain sequencing, PBMC samples from trial participants were taken at day 0 and at day 28 after the second dose. This receptor was taken from an adult in good health. Specimen: peripheral blood, collected on day 0 of MenACWY control vaccination. The rearranged chain carries TRBV12-3 or TRBV12-4 and TRBJ1-5; the central 7 bases match TRBD1. The DNA sequence is given as TGTGCCAGCAGTGCGACAGGGTATCAGCCCCAGCATTTT. Its translation is CASSATGYQPQHF.